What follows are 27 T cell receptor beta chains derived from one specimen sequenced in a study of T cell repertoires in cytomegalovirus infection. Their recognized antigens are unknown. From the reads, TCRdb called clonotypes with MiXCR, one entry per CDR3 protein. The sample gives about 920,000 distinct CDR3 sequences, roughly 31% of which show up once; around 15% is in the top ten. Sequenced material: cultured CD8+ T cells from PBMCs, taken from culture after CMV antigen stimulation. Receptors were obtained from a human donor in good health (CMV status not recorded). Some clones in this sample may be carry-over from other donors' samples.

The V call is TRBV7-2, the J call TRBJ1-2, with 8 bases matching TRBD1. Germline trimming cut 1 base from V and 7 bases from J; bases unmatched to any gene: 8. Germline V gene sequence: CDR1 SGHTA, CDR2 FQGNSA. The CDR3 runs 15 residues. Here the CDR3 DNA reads TGTGCCAGCAGCTTAGTGGGACAGGACGCTTCTGGCTACACCTTC. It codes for CASSLVGQDASGYTF.

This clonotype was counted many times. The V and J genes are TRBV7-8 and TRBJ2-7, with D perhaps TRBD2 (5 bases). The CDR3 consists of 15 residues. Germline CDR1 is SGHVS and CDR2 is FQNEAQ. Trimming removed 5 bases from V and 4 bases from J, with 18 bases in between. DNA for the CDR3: TGTGCCAGCAGCCTAGTGCGTGACGGGATTTACGAGCAGTACTTC. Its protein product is CASSLVRDGIYEQYF.

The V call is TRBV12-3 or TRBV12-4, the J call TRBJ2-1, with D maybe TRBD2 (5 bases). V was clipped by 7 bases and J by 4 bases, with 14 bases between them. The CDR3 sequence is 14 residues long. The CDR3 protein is CASTLASLYNEQFF. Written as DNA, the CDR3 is TGTGCCAGCACCCTAGCTAGCCTTTACAATGAGCAGTTCTTC.

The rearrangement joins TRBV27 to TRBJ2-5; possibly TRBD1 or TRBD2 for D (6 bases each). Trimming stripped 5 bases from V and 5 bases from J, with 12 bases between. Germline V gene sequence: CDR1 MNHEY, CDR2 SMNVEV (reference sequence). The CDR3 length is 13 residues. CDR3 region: CASSEGGVETQYF. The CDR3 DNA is TGTGCCAGCAGTGAGGGGGGAGTGGAGACCCAGTACTTC.

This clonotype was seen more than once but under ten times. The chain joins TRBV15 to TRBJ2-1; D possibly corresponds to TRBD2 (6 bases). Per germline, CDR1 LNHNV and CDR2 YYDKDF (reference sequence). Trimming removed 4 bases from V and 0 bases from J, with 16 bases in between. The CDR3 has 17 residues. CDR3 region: CATSTRRDLSSYNEQFF. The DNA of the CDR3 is TGTGCCACCAGCACGAGGAGGGACTTGAGCTCCTACAATGAGCAGTTCTTC.

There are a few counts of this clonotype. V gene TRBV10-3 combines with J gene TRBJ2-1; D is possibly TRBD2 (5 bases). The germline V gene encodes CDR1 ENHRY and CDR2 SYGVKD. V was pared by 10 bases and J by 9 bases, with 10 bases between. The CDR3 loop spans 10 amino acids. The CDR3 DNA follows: TGTGCCACCCTCGAGGGTGAGCAGTTCTTC. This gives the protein CATLEGEQFF.

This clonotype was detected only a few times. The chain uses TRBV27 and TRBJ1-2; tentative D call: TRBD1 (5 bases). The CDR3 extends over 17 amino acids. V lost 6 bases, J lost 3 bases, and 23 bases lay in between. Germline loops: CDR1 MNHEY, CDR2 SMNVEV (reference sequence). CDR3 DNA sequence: TGTGCCAGCAGCCGATCAGGGCAGGGCTTTTGGGACTATGGCTACACCTTC. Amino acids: CASSRSGQGFWDYGYTF.

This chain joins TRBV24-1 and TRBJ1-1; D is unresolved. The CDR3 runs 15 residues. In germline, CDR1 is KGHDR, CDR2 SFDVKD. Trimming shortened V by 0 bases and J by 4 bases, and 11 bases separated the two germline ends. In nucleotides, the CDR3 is TGTGCCACCAGTGATTTGATTTTTTGGGTCACTGAAGCTTTCTTT. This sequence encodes CATSDLIFWVTEAFF.

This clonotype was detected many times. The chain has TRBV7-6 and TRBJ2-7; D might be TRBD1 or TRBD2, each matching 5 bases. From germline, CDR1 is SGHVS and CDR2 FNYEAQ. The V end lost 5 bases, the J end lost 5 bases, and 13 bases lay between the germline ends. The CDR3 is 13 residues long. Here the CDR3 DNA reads TGTGCCAGCAGCACCAAACCGGGACACGAGCAGTACTTC. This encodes CASSTKPGHEQYF.

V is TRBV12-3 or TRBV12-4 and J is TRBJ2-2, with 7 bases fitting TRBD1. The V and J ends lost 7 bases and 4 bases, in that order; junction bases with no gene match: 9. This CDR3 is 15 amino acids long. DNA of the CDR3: TGTGCCAGCATTCCAGCAGGGGGATTCACCGGGGAGCTGTTTTTT. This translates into CASIPAGGFTGELFF.

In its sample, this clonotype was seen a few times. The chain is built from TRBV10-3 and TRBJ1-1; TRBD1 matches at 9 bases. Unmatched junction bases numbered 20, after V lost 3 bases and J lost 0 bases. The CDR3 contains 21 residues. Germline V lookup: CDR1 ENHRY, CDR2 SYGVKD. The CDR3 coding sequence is TGTGCCATCAGTGAAGGAGGGGACAGGGAAGGCTTTCTTGATTTGAACACTGAAGCTTTCTTT. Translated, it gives CAISEGGDREGFLDLNTEAFF.

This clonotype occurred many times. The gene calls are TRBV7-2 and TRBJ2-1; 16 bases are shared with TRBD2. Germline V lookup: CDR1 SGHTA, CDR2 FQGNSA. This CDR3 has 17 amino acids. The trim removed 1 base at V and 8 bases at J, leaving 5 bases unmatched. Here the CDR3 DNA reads TGTGCCAGCAGCTTAGAGGGGACTAGCGGGGGGGCGGATGAGCAGTTCTTC. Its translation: CASSLEGTSGGADEQFF.

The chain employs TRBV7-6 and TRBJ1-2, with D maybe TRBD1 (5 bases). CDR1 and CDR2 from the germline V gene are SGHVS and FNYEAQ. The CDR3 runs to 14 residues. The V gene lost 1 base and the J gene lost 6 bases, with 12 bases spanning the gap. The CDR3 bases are TGTGCCAGCAGCTTAGGTTCGACAGACGATGGCTACACCTTC. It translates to CASSLGSTDDGYTF.

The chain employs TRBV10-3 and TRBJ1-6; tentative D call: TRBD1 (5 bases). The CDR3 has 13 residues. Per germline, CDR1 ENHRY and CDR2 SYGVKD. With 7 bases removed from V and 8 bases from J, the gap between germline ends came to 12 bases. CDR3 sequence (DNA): TGTGCCATCAAGGGTCTGGGGGATTCACCCCTCCACTTT. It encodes CAIKGLGDSPLHF.

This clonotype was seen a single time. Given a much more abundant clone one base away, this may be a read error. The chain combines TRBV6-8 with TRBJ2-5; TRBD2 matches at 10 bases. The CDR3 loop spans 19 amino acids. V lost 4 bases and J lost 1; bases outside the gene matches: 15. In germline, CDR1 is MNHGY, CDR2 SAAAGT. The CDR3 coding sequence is TGTGCCAGCAGTTCTACTATCCCGGGACTAGCGAGTTTCCAAGAGACCCAGTACTTC. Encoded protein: CASSSTIPGLASFQETQYF.

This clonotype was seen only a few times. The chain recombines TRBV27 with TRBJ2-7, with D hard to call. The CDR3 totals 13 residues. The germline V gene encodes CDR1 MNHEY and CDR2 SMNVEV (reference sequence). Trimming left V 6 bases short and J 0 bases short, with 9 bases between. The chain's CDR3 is CASRDSYSYEQYV. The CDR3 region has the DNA TGTGCCAGCAGGGATAGCTACTCCTACGAGCAGTACGTC.

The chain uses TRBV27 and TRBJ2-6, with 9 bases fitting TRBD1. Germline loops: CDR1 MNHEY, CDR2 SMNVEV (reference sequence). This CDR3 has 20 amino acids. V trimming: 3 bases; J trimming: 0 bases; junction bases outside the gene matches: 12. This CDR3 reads CASSFLALLGQGSGANVLTF. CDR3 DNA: TGTGCCAGCAGTTTTCTCGCCTTATTGGGACAGGGCTCTGGGGCCAACGTCCTGACTTTC.

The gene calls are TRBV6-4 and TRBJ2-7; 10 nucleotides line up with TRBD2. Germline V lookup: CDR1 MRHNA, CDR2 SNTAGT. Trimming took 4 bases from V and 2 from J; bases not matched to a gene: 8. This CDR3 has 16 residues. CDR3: CASSGRGTSVPYEQYF. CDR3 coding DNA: TGTGCCAGCAGTGGCCGAGGGACTAGCGTGCCCTACGAGCAGTACTTC.

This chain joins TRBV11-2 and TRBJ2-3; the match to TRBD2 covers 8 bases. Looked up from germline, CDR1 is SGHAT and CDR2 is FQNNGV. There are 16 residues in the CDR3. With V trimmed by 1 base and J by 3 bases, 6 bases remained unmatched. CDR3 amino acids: CASSLAGGTRTDTQYF. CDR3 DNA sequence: TGTGCCAGCAGCTTAGCGGGGGGGACCCGGACAGATACGCAGTATTTT.

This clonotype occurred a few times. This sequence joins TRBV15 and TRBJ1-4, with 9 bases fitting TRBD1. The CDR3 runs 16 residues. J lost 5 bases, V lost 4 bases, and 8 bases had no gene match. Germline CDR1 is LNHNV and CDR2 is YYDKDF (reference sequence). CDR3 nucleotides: TGTGCCACCAGCATTGGGACCGGGACAGGGAATGAAAAACTGTTTTTT. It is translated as CATSIGTGTGNEKLFF.

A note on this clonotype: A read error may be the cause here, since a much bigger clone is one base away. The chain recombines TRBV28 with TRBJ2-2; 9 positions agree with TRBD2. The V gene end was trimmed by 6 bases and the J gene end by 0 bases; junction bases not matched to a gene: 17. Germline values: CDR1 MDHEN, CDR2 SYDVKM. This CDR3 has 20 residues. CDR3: CASSLPGEAGGGTNTGELFF. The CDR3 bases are TGTGCCAGCAGCCTCCCAGGTGAAGCGGGGGGAGGAACGAACACCGGGGAGCTGTTTTTT.

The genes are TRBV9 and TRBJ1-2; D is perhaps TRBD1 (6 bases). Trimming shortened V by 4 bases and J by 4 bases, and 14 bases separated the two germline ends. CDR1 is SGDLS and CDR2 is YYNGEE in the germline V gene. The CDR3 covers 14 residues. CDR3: CASSPDRGPYGYTF. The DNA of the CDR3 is TGTGCCAGCAGCCCCGATCGGGGGCCCTATGGCTACACCTTC.

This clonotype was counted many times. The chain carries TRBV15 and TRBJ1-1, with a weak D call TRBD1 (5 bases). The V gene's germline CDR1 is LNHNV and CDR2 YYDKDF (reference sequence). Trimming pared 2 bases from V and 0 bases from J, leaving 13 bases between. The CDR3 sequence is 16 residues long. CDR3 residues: CATSRPGGYLNTEAFF. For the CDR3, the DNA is TGTGCCACCAGCAGACCTGGGGGGTATTTGAACACTGAAGCTTTCTTT.

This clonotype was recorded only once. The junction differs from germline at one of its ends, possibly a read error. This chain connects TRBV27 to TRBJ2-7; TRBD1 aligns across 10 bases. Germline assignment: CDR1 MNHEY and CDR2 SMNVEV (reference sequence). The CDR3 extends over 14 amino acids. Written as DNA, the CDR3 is TGTGTCAGCAGTGACCCGGGACAGGGGCGCGAGCAGTACTTC. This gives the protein CVSSDPGQGREQYF.

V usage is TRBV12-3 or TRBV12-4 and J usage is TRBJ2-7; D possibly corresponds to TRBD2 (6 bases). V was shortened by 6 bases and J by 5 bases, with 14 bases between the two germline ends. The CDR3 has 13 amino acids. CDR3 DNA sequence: TGTGCCAGCAGCCTCGGCGGGGTCCACGAGCAGTACTTC. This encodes CASSLGGVHEQYF.

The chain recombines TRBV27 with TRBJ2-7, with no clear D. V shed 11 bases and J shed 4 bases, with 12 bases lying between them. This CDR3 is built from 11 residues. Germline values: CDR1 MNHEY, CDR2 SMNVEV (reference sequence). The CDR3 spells CASRTLYEQYF. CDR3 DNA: TGTGCCTCTAGAACGCTATACGAGCAGTACTTC.

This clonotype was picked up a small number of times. CDR3 residues: CASRGGAVTEAFF. CDR3 in DNA: TGTGCCAGCAGAGGGGGGGCTGTCACTGAAGCTTTCTTT. This chain joins TRBV27 and TRBJ1-1; a possible D gene is TRBD1 (6 bases). Germline V gene lookup returns CDR1 MNHEY and CDR2 SMNVEV (reference sequence). CDR3 size: 13 residues. Deletions cut 6 bases from V and 4 bases from J, with 12 bases between.